This record looks at one TCR beta chain sequence and its context. Repertoires were generated with immunoSEQ multiplex PCR, while TCRdb's copy carries only in-frame clones and drops some. The sample has about 120,000 clones, about 90% seen once. This record comes from a study of control samples from healthy donors and cancer patients. CDR3 size: 12 residues. The germline V gene encodes CDR1 LGHDT and CDR2 YNNKEL (reference sequence). V shed 7 bases and J 2 bases; nucleotides not matched to a gene: 1. Sequencing input: blood. This TCR came from a man aged 45-65 years in good health. This rearrangement joins TRBV3-1 (or the pseudogene TRBV3-2) to TRBJ1-1, with 7 bases that match TRBD1. Here the CDR3 DNA reads TGTGCCAGCAACAGGGGTAACACTGAAGCTTTCTTT. It codes for CASNRGNTEAFF.